The 14 T cell receptor beta chains reported below all come from one sample, sequenced in a study of tumor-infiltrating lymphocytes in primary liver carcinoma (dated by TCRdb to about 2017). Sequencing was performed on an Illumina HiSeq 2500. A constant-region primer and ProtoScript II reverse transcriptase were used to reverse-transcribe TCRbeta-specific cDNA from about 530 ng total RNA. The TCRbeta libraries were prepared through three rounds of nested multiplex PCR following a slightly modified ARM-PCR procedure. Multiplex TRBV1-TRBV30 forward primers and a Cbeta reverse primer were used in the first two PCR rounds, each of which was run for approximately 9 cycles. TCRdb redid the processing of the public reads, applying fastp at Q25 and MiXCR, and retained in-frame beta chains. Rows matching on CDR3 protein sequence are summarized as one entry with the most common DNA and genes. The sample table holds some 190,000 distinct CDR3 sequences, of which 60% were seen once. About 70% of the sample goes to the ten largest clones.

RNA from unsorted whole blood was extracted with TRIzol reagent, and germline DNA was obtained with the DNeasy Blood & Tissue kit. Sequences were obtained from peripheral blood. These receptor sequences come from a man aged 40-55 years with primary liver carcinoma and hepatitis B virus infection.

A note on this clonotype: An end of the junction differs from the germline gene, which may be a read error. This rearrangement joins TRBV11-2 to TRBJ1-1; a possible D gene is TRBD1 (5 bases). CDR3 length: 15 amino acids. Per the germline V gene, CDR1 is SGHAT and CDR2 is FQNNGV. CDR3 sequence reads: CASSTTGGVNTGAFF. In DNA, the CDR3 is TGTGCCAGCAGCACAACCGGGGGGGTGAACACTGGAGCTTTCTTT.

The V and J genes are TRBV10-1 and TRBJ2-7, with D unclear. The germline CDR1 and CDR2 sequences are WNHNN and SYGVQD (reference sequence). Trimming took off 0 bases at V and 5 bases at J, with 8 bases between the two ends. The CDR3 consists of 13 residues. CDR3 bases: TGCGCCAGCAGTGAGTCGGATGAGGACGAGCAGTACTTC. It encodes CASSESDEDEQYF.

Remarks on this clonotype: The junction differs from germline at one of its ends, possibly a read error. J is TRBJ2-5 and V is TRBV6-5, with unresolved D. The CDR3 covers 12 residues. Looked up from germline, CDR1 is MNHEY and CDR2 is SVGAGI. CDR3 bases: TGTGCCAGCAGTTACTCGGTGGAGATCCAGTACTTC. Amino acid sequence: CASSYSVEIQYF.

To note about this clonotype: Mismatch with germline at one junction end may stem from a read error. The gene calls are TRBV11-2 and TRBJ2-1, with D possibly matching TRBD1 (6 bases). Looked up from germline, CDR1 is SGHAT and CDR2 is FQNNGV. The CDR3 sequence is 13 residues long. This chain's CDR3 is CASSLQGQGKHFF. CDR3 sequence (DNA): TGTGCCAGCAGCTTACAGGGGCAAGGCAAGCATTTCTTC.

To note about this clonotype: A read error may explain this, as a much larger clone is one base away. V gene TRBV11-2 combines with J gene TRBJ2-1; TRBD1 or TRBD2 may be the D gene (6 bases each). Deletions cut 5 bases from V and 0 bases from J, with 17 bases between. Germline assignment: CDR1 SGHAT and CDR2 FQNNGV. The CDR3 consists of 17 residues. The CDR3 protein is CASSPSVGGISYNEQFF. The CDR3 DNA is TGTGCCAGCAGCCCCTCGGTGGGGGGCATCTCCTACAATGAGCAGTTCTTC.

J is TRBJ2-3 and V is TRBV28; 7 bases are a match to TRBD2. The CDR3 totals 15 residues. Germline CDR1 reads MDHEN; CDR2 reads SYDVKM. Germline trimming cut 5 bases from V and 0 bases from J; bases unmatched to any gene: 5. This chain's CDR3 is CASSAAGVSTDTQYF. The CDR3 bases are TGTGCCAGCAGTGCTGCGGGGGTGAGCACAGATACGCAGTATTTT.

To note about this clonotype: A read error may be the cause here, since a much bigger clone is one base away. V and J are TRBV10-2 and TRBJ2-3; weak D call: TRBD1 (5 bases). The CDR3 spans 13 residues. Germline CDR1 WSHSY, CDR2 SAAADI. The CDR3, as DNA: TGCGCCAGCACAGGGTTGTCCACAGATCCGCAGTATTTT. Protein: CASTGLSTDPQYF.

A single count supports this clonotype. Sequence at one end of the junction differs from germline and may be a read error. The V call is TRBV11-2, the J call TRBJ2-7; no clear D gene. The CDR3 is made up of 15 amino acids. CDR1 and CDR2 (germline): SGHAT, FQNNGV. CDR3 protein: CASSLVRGGTYEQCF. The CDR3 DNA is TGTGCCAGCAGCTTAGTTCGTGGCGGTACCTACGAGCAGTGCTTC.

The genes are TRBV11-1 and TRBJ2-5; D is unresolved. Per the germline V gene, CDR1 is SGHAT and CDR2 is FQDESV (reference sequence). The CDR3 runs 11 residues. The CDR3 spells CVCSLQETQYF. CDR3 DNA: TGTGTCTGCAGCTTACAAGAGACCCAGTACTTC.

The V and J genes are TRBV4-1 and TRBJ2-7; 9 nucleotides agree with TRBD2. CDR1 MGHRA and CDR2 YSYEKL come from the germline V gene. Losses at the gene ends were 2 bases for V and 7 bases for J; bases not matched to a gene: 9. The CDR3 is 15 amino acids. The chain's CDR3 is CASSQFSGRDREQYF. The CDR3 DNA follows: TGCGCCAGCAGCCAATTTAGCGGGAGAGACCGGGAGCAGTACTTC.

The J gene is TRBJ1-1, the V gene TRBV11-2, with D perhaps TRBD1 (6 bases). This CDR3 has 13 amino acids. Germline V gives CDR1 SGHAT, CDR2 FQNNGV. The germline V and J ends were trimmed by 9 bases and 3 bases, with 14 bases remaining between them. CDR3 region: CASNRNRDTEAFF. As DNA, the CDR3 is TGTGCCAGTAATAGGAACAGGGACACTGAAGCTTTCTTT.

A word on this clonotype: The CDR3 ends on some other residue instead of the conserved phenylalanine or tryptophan, so this is likely a read error. The limits of the CDR3 on the DNA are not certain, so only TCRdb's listed CDR3 is given. The CDR3 spells CASGKISTDTQYL. The gene calls are TRBV4-1 and TRBJ2-3. The CDR3 is 13 residues long, ends included. The germline V gene encodes CDR1 MGHRA and CDR2 YSYEKL.

The genes are TRBV4-1 and TRBJ2-7, with D hard to call. Trimming shortened V by 0 bases and J by 7 bases, and 19 bases separated the two germline ends. Per germline, CDR1 MGHRA and CDR2 YSYEKL. The CDR3 consists of 16 residues. CDR3 sequence (DNA): TGCGCCAGCAGCCAAGATCCGTGGGGTTACTACAATGAGCAGTACTTC. Its translation is CASSQDPWGYYNEQYF.

The genes are TRBV29-1 and TRBJ2-1; a possible D gene is TRBD2 (6 bases). CDR1 and CDR2 (germline): SQVTM, ANQGSEA. The CDR3 has 14 amino acids. The V end lost 8 bases, the J end lost 4 bases, and 18 bases lay between the germline ends. This CDR3 reads CSFREGGNYNEQFF. The CDR3 DNA sequence: TGCAGCTTTAGGGAAGGCGGGAATTACAATGAGCAGTTCTTC.